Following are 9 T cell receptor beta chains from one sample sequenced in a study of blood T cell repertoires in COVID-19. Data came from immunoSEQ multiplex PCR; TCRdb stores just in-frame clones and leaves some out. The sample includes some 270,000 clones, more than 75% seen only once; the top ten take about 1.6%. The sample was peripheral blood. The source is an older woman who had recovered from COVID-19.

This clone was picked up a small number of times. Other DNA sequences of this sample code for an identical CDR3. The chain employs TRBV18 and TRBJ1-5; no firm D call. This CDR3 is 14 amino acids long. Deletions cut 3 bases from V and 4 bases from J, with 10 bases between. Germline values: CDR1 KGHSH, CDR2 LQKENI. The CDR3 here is CASSPGGGNQPQHF. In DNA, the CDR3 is TGTGCCAGCTCACCGGGAGGCGGGAATCAGCCCCAGCATTTT. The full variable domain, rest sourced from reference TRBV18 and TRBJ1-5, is NAGVMQNPRHLVRRRGQEARLRCSPMKGHSHVYWYRQLPEEGLKFMVYLQKENIIDESGMPKERFSAEFPKEGPSILRIQQVVRGDSAAYFCASSPGGGNQPQHFGDGTRLSIL.

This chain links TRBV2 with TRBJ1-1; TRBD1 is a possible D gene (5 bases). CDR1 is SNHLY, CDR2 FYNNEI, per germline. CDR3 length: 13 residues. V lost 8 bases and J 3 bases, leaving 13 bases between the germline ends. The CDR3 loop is CASGSGVYTEAFF. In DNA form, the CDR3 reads TGTGCCAGCGGTTCGGGGGTTTACACTGAAGCTTTCTTT. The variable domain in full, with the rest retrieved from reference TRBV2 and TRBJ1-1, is EPEVTQTPSHQVTQMGQEVILRCVPISNHLYFYWYRQILGQKVEFLVSFYNNEISEKSEIFDDQFSVERPDGSNFTLKIRSTKLEDSAMYFCASGSGVYTEAFFGQGTRLTVV.

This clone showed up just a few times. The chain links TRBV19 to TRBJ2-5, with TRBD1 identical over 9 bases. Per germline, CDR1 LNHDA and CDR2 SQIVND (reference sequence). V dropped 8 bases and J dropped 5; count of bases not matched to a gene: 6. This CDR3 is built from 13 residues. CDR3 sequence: CASEQGAGETQYF. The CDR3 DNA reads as TGTGCCAGTGAACAGGGGGCTGGGGAGACCCAGTACTTC.

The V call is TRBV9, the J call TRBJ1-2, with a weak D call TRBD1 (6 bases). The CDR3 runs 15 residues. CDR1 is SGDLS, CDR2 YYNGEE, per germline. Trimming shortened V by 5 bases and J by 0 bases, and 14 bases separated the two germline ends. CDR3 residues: CASRGHGGSNYGYTF. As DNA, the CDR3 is TGTGCCAGCAGGGGACATGGGGGCTCTAACTATGGCTACACCTTC.

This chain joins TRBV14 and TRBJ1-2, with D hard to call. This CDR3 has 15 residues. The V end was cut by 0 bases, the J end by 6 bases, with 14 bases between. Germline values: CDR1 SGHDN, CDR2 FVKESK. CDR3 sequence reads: CASSQDRGVRDGYTF. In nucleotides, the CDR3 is TGTGCCAGCAGCCAAGATCGCGGGGTGAGGGATGGCTACACCTTC. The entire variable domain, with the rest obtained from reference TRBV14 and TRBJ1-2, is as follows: EAGVTQFPSHSVIEKGQTVTLRCDPISGHDNLYWYRRVMGKEIKFLLHFVKESKQDESGMPNNRFLAERTGGTYSTLKVQPAELEDSGVYFCASSQDRGVRDGYTFGSGTRLTVV.

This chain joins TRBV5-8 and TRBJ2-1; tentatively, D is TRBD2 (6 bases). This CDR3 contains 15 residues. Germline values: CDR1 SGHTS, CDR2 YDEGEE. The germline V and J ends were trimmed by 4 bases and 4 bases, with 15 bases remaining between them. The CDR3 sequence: CASSPGLRVYNEQFF. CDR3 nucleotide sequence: TGTGCCAGCAGCCCGGGACTTAGAGTTTACAATGAGCAGTTCTTC.

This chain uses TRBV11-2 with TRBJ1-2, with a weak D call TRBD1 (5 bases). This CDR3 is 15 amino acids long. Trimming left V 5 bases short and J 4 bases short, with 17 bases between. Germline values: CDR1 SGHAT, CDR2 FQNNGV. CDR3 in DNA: TGTGCCAGCAGCGGAGGCGGGGGGTGGATCTATGGCTACACCTTC. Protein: CASSGGGGWIYGYTF.

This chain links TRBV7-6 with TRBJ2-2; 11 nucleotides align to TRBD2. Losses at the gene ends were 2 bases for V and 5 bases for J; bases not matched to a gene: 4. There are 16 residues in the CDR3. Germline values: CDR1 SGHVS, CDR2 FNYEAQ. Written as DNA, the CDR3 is TGTGCCAGCAGCTTAACTAGCGGGGGACGGACCGGGGAGCTGTTTTTT. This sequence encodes CASSLTSGGRTGELFF.

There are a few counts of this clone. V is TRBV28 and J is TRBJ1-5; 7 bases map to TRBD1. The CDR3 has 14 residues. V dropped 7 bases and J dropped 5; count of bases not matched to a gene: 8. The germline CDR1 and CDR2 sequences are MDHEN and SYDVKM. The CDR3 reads CASTQRGQYQPQHF. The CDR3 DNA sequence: TGTGCCAGCACCCAAAGGGGACAGTATCAGCCCCAGCATTTT.